These T cell receptor beta chains were read from a single sample in a study of neoadjuvant nivolumab and ipilimumab in lung cancer. Generated by immunoSEQ multiplex PCR, the TCRdb table keeps only in-frame clones and is missing some. The data hold more than 3,000 clones, with roughly 88% observed a single time. This material consisted of tumor tissue, taken after neoadjuvant nivolumab, alone or with ipilimumab, at or shortly before surgery. The source of these receptors is an adult with non-small cell lung cancer. Both conserved end residues are part of each CDR3. A D gene is named only where the DNA matches it firmly. Clone size appears in some rows only: once, few, many, or a class for an expanded clone.

v_gene	d_gene	len	abundance	j_gene	CDR3nt	CDR3aa
TRBV27	TRBD2	17	.	TRBJ2-7	TGTGCCAGCAACCCCGCGCGCCCGGGGGGGGGCGTGGGCGAGCAGTACTTC	CASNPARPGGGVGEQYF
TRBV15	.	12	.	TRBJ1-4	TGTGCCACCAGGGGCGGGGATGAAAAACTGTTTTTT	CATRGGDEKLFF
TRBV19	TRBD2	16	.	TRBJ2-7	TGTGCCAGTAGTAGCGGACTAGCGGGAGTGGGCTACGAGCAGTACTTC	CASSSGLAGVGYEQYF
TRBV28	TRBD1	19	.	TRBJ2-6	TGTGCCAGCACCCCCCCCGGGACAGGGGGTAACTCTGGGGCCAACGTCCTGACTTTC	CASTPPGTGGNSGANVLTF
TRBV28	.	14	.	TRBJ1-5	TGTGCCAGCAGCAACTTGGGGGAGAATCAGCCCCAGCATTTT	CASSNLGENQPQHF
TRBV6-1	.	15	.	TRBJ1-5	TGTGCCAGCAGTGAAACCCGGACACTAAATCAGCCCCAGCATTTT	CASSETRTLNQPQHF
TRBV5-1	TRBD2	16	.	TRBJ2-3	TGCGCCAGCAAAAAAACGGGACTAGCGAAAACAGATACGCAGTATTTT	CASKKTGLAKTDTQYF
TRBV27	.	16	.	TRBJ2-7	TGTGCCAGCAGCCAAGACCGCCGGGACTCCCGCTACGAGCAGTACTTC	CASSQDRRDSRYEQYF
TRBV7-9	.	15	.	TRBJ2-3	TGTGCCAGCAGCCCCCCGGTGGAACCCCGGGATACGCAGTATTTT	CASSPPVEPRDTQYF
TRBV5-4	TRBD1	16	.	TRBJ2-7	TGTGCCAGCAGCTTGTCAGTCGGGACAGGGGTCTACGAGCAGTACTTC	CASSLSVGTGVYEQYF
TRBV6-4	TRBD2	18	.	TRBJ2-3	TGTGCCAGCAGTGACTCGGGACTAGCGGGGAAGGGCACAGATACGCAGTATTTT	CASSDSGLAGKGTDTQYF
TRBV4-1	.	16	.	TRBJ1-3	TGCGCCAGCAGCCAAGATGGACTGGGTGCTGGAAACACCATATATTTT	CASSQDGLGAGNTIYF
TRBV5-4	TRBD2	14	few	TRBJ2-7	TGTGCCAGCAGCTTGGAAGGACTAGTCTACGAGCAGTACTTC	CASSLEGLVYEQYF
TRBV5-1	TRBD2	16	.	TRBJ2-1	TGCGCCAGCAGCTTGAGGAGCGGACTAGCGAACAATGAGCAGTTCTTC	CASSLRSGLANNEQFF
TRBV7-8	.	16	few	TRBJ2-5	TGTGCCAGTATGTTCGGGGGCACTGCGGGGTATGAGACCCAGTACTTC	CASMFGGTAGYETQYF
TRBV6-4	.	13	.	TRBJ2-7	TGTGCCAGCAGTGACTCGGACGGGGGCGAGCAGTACTTC	CASSDSDGGEQYF
TRBV11-2	TRBD2	15	.	TRBJ2-1	TGTGCCAGCAGCTTAGTGGCTGGGGAGGGCAATGAGCAGTTCTTC	CASSLVAGEGNEQFF
TRBV10-3	TRBD1	15	.	TRBJ2-7	TGTGCCATCAGTGATAGTGGACAGGGTTTCTACGAGCAGTACTTC	CAISDSGQGFYEQYF
TRBV19	.	14	.	TRBJ1-1	TGTGCCAGTAGTATACAGAGCGCGGGCACTGAAGCTTTCTTT	CASSIQSAGTEAFF
TRBV5-6	.	14	.	TRBJ1-1	TGTGCCAGCAGCTTGGTGGTGGGGACCACTGAAGCTTTCTTT	CASSLVVGTTEAFF
TRBV19	.	11	.	TRBJ1-1	TGTGCCAGTAGTGAGGGTGTCGAAGCTTTCTTT	CASSEGVEAFF
TRBV6-5	TRBD2	14	few	TRBJ2-3	TGTGCCAGCAGTTGGCGGGAGCCCTCAGATACGCAGTATTTT	CASSWREPSDTQYF
TRBV19	.	14	.	TRBJ1-1	TGTGCCAGTAGATGGGGCCAGGAGAACACTGAAGCTTTCTTT	CASRWGQENTEAFF
TRBV2	TRBD2	16	few	TRBJ2-1	TGTGCCAGCAGTGTGGGGAGTAGCGGGAGGGCCGCTGAGCAGTTCTTC	CASSVGSSGRAAEQFF
TRBV11-1	.	13	.	TRBJ1-1	TGTGCCAGCAGCTTACAGACGAACACTGAAGCTTTCTTT	CASSLQTNTEAFF
TRBV6-5	.	14	.	TRBJ2-7	TGTGCCAGCAGTTACCTCGATTTTGCGGGCGAGCAGTACTTC	CASSYLDFAGEQYF
TRBV7-2	TRBD2	17	.	TRBJ2-7	TGTGCCAGCAGCTTAGCGCTCCCGCTAGCGGGAGGTTTTGAGCAGTACTTC	CASSLALPLAGGFEQYF
TRBV14	TRBD1	14	.	TRBJ2-3	TGTGCCAGCAGCCACAGGGGGCTTTCAGATACGCAGTATTTT	CASSHRGLSDTQYF
TRBV30	TRBD1	14	.	TRBJ1-5	TGTGCCTGGAGCGTAGACAGGGGCAATCAGCCCCAGCATTTT	CAWSVDRGNQPQHF
TRBV11-3	.	11	.	TRBJ2-1	TGTGCCAGCAGCTCTGACAATGAGCAGTTCTTC	CASSSDNEQFF
TRBV5-5	.	15	few	TRBJ1-3	TGTGCCAGCAGCTTGGCCTGGGGGATCGGAAACACCATATATTTT	CASSLAWGIGNTIYF
TRBV5-4	TRBD1	14	.	TRBJ1-4	TGTGCCAGCAGCGTGGGGACAGAGGGGGAAAAACTGTTTTTT	CASSVGTEGEKLFF
TRBV7-2	.	14	.	TRBJ1-2	TGTGCCAGCAGCTTCGGGACGGGGAACTATGGCTACACCTTC	CASSFGTGNYGYTF
TRBV21-1	.	13	.	TRBJ2-7	TGTGCCAGCAGTGCTCAGGGTCAGTACGAGCAGTACTTC	CASSAQGQYEQYF
TRBV7-9	.	16	.	TRBJ2-6	TGTGCCACCCGGACAAAGGGGGACTCTGGGGCCAACGTCCTGACTTTC	CATRTKGDSGANVLTF
TRBV5-4	.	15	.	TRBJ1-1	TGTGCCAGCAGCCCTGGACATCGGACGAACACTGAAGCTTTCTTT	CASSPGHRTNTEAFF
TRBV13	.	17	.	TRBJ2-2	TGTGCCAGCAGCCCCTCCCCGGGACGGGGAAACACCGGGGAGCTGTTTTTT	CASSPSPGRGNTGELFF
TRBV9	TRBD2	17	.	TRBJ2-2	TGTGCCAGCAGCCTCACCGGGACTAGCGGGAACACCGGGGAGCTGTTTTTT	CASSLTGTSGNTGELFF
TRBV14	.	12	.	TRBJ2-1	TGTGCCAGCAGCCGCCGGGGAGATGAGCAGTTCTTC	CASSRRGDEQFF
TRBV7-7	.	14	.	TRBJ2-5	TGTGCTAGCAGCCGGGACCCCGCTAAAGAGACCCAGTACTTC	CASSRDPAKETQYF
TRBV7-9	.	14	.	TRBJ1-2	TGTGCCAGCAGCCCCCCCCGACGCGGCGCTGGCTACACCTTC	CASSPPRRGAGYTF
TRBV10-3	TRBD1	12	.	TRBJ1-2	TGTGCCACACCGGGACAGCCTTATGGCTACACCTTC	CATPGQPYGYTF
TRBV21-1	.	14	.	TRBJ1-5	TGTGCCAGCAGCAAAGACAGGGTTGGCCAGCCCCAGCATTTT	CASSKDRVGQPQHF
TRBV18	.	13	.	TRBJ2-7	TGTGCCAGCACAAGCGGACCGGCCTACGAGCAGTACTTC	CASTSGPAYEQYF
TRBV7-2	.	13	.	TRBJ2-1	TGTGCCAGCAGCTCCGGGATGTACAATGAGCAGTTCTTC	CASSSGMYNEQFF
TRBV30	.	13	.	TRBJ1-5	TGTGCCTGGAGCAGGGAGGAGGGTCAGCCCCAGCATTTT	CAWSREEGQPQHF
TRBV5-1	.	14	.	TRBJ1-3	TGCGCCAGCAGCACCGGAATCTCTGGAAACACCATATATTTT	CASSTGISGNTIYF
TRBV19	TRBD1	15	.	TRBJ2-7	TGTGCCAGTAGTATAGATTCGCAGGGGGTCTACGAGCAGTACTTC	CASSIDSQGVYEQYF
TRBV28	.	14	.	TRBJ2-1	TGTGCCAGCAGTCCCCGAGGCAACTACAATGAGCAGTTCTTC	CASSPRGNYNEQFF
TRBV7-2	.	11	.	TRBJ1-2	TGTGCCAGCAGCTACAGCTATGGCTACACCTTC	CASSYSYGYTF
TRBV7-2	TRBD2	16	once	TRBJ2-2	TGTGCCAGCAGCCCCCTAGCGGGGCTGAACACCGGGGAGCTGTTTTTT	CASSPLAGLNTGELFF